The entry that follows covers one T cell receptor (beta chain) sequence. This specimen belongs to a study of blood T cell repertoires in COVID-19. The CDR3 runs to 15 residues. CDR1 LGHNA and CDR2 YNFKEQ come from the germline V gene. With 1 base removed from V and 1 base from J, the gap between germline ends came to 10 bases. Study processing details: Reference gene primer amplification gave estimated nucleated cell counts. Here immunoSEQ multiplex PCR was the method, and the copy in TCRdb shows in-frame clones only, minus some. Clonal size and the V and J genes are those of that table, whereas D and trimming came from the DNA. The sample contains 3,000 to 4,000 clones, approximately 92% of which appear only once.

The V gene is TRBV4-2, the J gene TRBJ1-1, with D perhaps matching TRBD1 (6 bases). Sequencing used peripheral blood. The receptor was isolated from a human donor with active COVID-19. The donor label of this sample is uncertain. The CDR3 loop reads CASSQGNRANTEAFF. The DNA of the CDR3 is TGTGCCAGCAGCCAAGGGAACAGGGCGAACACTGAAGCTTTCTTT.